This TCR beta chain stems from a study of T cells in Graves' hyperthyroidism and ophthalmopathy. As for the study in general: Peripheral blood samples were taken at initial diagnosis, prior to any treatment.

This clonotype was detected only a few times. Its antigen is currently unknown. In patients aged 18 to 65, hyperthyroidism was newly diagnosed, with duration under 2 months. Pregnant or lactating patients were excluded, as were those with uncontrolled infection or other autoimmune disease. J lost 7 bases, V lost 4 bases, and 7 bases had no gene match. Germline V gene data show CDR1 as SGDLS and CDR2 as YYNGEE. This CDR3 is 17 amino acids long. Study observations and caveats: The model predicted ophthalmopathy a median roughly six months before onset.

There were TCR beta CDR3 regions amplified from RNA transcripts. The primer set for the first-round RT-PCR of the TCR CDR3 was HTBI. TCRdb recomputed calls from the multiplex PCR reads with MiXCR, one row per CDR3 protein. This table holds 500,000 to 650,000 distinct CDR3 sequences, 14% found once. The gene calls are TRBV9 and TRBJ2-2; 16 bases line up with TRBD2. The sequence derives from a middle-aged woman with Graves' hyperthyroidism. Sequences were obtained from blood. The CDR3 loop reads CASSTGTSGRVGGELFF. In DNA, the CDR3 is TGTGCCAGCAGCACTGGGACTAGCGGGAGGGTAGGCGGGGAGCTGTTTTTT.